A selection of T cell receptor beta chains follows, all from one sample in a study of neoadjuvant anti-PD-1 for oral cavity cancer. This table comes from immunoSEQ multiplex PCR, and its TCRdb copy is limited to in-frame clones, with some not included. The table includes over 60,000 clones, less than 90% detected once. This specimen was PBMCs, taken after nivolumab (anti-PD-1) treatment. Receptors originate from a person between 35 and 79 years old with oral cavity squamous cell carcinoma. Each CDR3 is given without its conserved first and last residue. A D gene is named only where the DNA matches it firmly.

CDR3	V	length	D	J
ASSFGLEREKLF	TRBV11-2	12	-	TRBJ1-4
ASSDSPGWEKLF	TRBV9	12	-	TRBJ1-4
ASSLEGLSGNTIY	TRBV11-2	13	-	TRBJ1-3
ASSLDRGGYNEQF	TRBV11-2	13	-	TRBJ2-1
AWSRGGRYEQY	TRBV30	11	-	TRBJ2-7
ASSYGTLNTEAF	TRBV5-1	12	-	TRBJ1-1
ASSLKASGGQTQY	TRBV7-3	13	TRBD2	TRBJ2-5
ASSIPYRISYEQY	TRBV11-2	13	-	TRBJ2-7
ASSLSSGSVGTDTQY	TRBV7-3	15	TRBD2	TRBJ2-3
ASSLQRDGYT	TRBV5-6	10	-	TRBJ1-2
ASSGVGQVNTEAF	TRBV5-1	13	TRBD1	TRBJ1-1
AISRQNEQF	TRBV10-3	9	-	TRBJ2-1
ASSFGSMRGDTEAF	TRBV28	14	-	TRBJ1-1
AWNSGNTIY	TRBV30	9	-	TRBJ1-3
SAMDAREQF	TRBV20-1	9	-	TRBJ2-1
ASRQGLNTEAF	TRBV10-3	11	TRBD1	TRBJ1-1
ASSLEWDREHIQY	TRBV5-1	13	TRBD1	TRBJ2-4
ASSLYFFSETRSGNTIY	TRBV7-6	17	-	TRBJ1-3
ASSLERPETQY	TRBV5-1	11	-	TRBJ2-5
SAEAGFGETQY	TRBV29-1	11	-	TRBJ2-5
ASSLNGQGYT	TRBV5-6	10	-	TRBJ1-2
ASSLGTDTGELF	TRBV7-2	12	-	TRBJ2-2
ASSPGQGTYNEQF	TRBV5-1	13	TRBD1	TRBJ2-1
ASSPGETQY	TRBV5-4	9	-	TRBJ2-5
ASSPLFVDSETEAF	TRBV2	14	-	TRBJ1-1
ASSTGDSYGYT	TRBV27	11	TRBD1	TRBJ1-2
ASSQAGVRGGYT	TRBV4-1	12	-	TRBJ1-2
ASSQPGTGANEQF	TRBV5-1	13	TRBD1	TRBJ2-1
ASSQESSGNYGYT	TRBV6-5	13	-	TRBJ1-2
ASSFIRSDSGANVLT	TRBV7-9	15	-	TRBJ2-6
ASSLVLGGEQF	TRBV5-1	11	-	TRBJ2-1
ASSPQVGHGTDTQY	TRBV6-6	14	-	TRBJ2-3
ASSAPPGAGETQY	TRBV2	13	-	TRBJ2-5
ASSLVRLSYNEQF	TRBV5-6	13	-	TRBJ2-1
ASSLAGGLWDEQF	TRBV2	13	TRBD2	TRBJ2-1
ASSMTGQGGNSNQPQH	TRBV2	16	TRBD1	TRBJ1-5
ASSLLTGRTNYGYT	TRBV11-2	14	-	TRBJ1-2
ASSRDKRTDTQY	TRBV5-1	12	-	TRBJ2-3
ASSPRDGYGYT	TRBV7-3	11	-	TRBJ1-2
ASSQGVLRRGLSYNEQF	TRBV4-1	17	-	TRBJ2-1
ASSQGAQDTEAF	TRBV5-1	12	TRBD1	TRBJ1-1
ASNPPGFSGRATQY	TRBV6-6	14	TRBD2	TRBJ2-5
ASSLRRGAWEQY	TRBV27	12	TRBD2	TRBJ2-3
ASSRAQGLGGYT	TRBV4-1	12	-	TRBJ1-2
ASKLAGGKNTGELF	TRBV2	14	TRBD2	TRBJ2-2
ASSEAGEVSGEQY	TRBV6-1	13	-	-
ASSLIASGQETQY	TRBV5-1	13	TRBD2	TRBJ2-5
SAVPTGRDWDEQF	TRBV29-1	13	TRBD1	TRBJ2-1
ASRLTSGGYNEQF	TRBV6-5	13	TRBD2	TRBJ2-1
ASSLGSGSGNTIY	TRBV11-2	13	-	TRBJ1-3
ASRLGGTGVEQF	TRBV5-6	12	TRBD1	TRBJ2-1
ASSLGWGGSEAF	TRBV5-1	12	-	TRBJ1-1
ASSSPGLAAEQF	TRBV28	12	-	TRBJ2-1
ASSVNVGSSDTQY	TRBV7-3	13	-	TRBJ2-3
ASSGTGGIADTQY	TRBV2	13	TRBD1	TRBJ2-3
ASSPFRDRAPEAF	TRBV7-8	13	TRBD1	TRBJ1-1
ASSGIGSWGSSTEAF	TRBV4-1	15	-	TRBJ1-1